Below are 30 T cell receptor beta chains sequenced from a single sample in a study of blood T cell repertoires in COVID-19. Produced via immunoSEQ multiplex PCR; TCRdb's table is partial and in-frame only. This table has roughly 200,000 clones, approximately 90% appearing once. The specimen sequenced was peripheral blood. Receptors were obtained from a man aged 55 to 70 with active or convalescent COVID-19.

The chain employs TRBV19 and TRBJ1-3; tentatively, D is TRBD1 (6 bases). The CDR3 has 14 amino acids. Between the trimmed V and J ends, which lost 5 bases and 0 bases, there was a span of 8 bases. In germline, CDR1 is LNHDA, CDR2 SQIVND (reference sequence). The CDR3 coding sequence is TGTGCCAGTAGTCGACAGGACTCTGGAAACACCATATATTTT. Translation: CASSRQDSGNTIYF.

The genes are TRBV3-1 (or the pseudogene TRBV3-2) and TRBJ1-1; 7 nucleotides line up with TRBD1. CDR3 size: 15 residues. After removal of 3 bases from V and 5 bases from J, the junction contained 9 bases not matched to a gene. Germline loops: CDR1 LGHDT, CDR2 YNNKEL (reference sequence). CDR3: CASSHPRGRGTEAFF. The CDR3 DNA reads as TGTGCCAGCAGCCACCCCAGGGGGAGAGGGACTGAAGCTTTCTTT.

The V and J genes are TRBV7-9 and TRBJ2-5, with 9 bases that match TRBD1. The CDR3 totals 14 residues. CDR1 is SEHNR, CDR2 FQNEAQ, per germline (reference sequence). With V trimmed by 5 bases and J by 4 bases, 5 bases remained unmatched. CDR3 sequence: CASSPEDRGETQYF. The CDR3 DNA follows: TGTGCCAGCAGCCCCGAGGACAGGGGAGAGACCCAGTACTTC. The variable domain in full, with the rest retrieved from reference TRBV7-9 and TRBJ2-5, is DTGVSQNPRHKITKRGQNVTFRCDPISEHNRLYWYRQTLGQGPEFLTYFQNEAQLEKSRLLSDRFSAERPKGSFSTLEIQRTEQGDSAMYLCASSPEDRGETQYFGPGTRLLVL.

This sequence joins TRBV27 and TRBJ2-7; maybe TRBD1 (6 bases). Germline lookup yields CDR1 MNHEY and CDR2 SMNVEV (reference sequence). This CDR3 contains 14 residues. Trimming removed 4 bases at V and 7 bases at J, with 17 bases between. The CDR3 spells CASSYRDGAEEQYF. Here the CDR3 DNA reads TGTGCCAGCAGTTACAGGGATGGGGCGGAGGAGCAGTACTTC.

CDR3 residues: CASSEPSEGYTF. Here the CDR3 DNA reads TGCGCCAGCAGTGAGCCATCAGAAGGCTACACCTTC. The chain employs TRBV10-2 and TRBJ1-2; D gene ambiguous. Trimming left V 2 bases short and J 8 bases short, with 9 bases between. The CDR3 contains 12 residues. Germline CDR1 WSHSY, CDR2 SAAADI.

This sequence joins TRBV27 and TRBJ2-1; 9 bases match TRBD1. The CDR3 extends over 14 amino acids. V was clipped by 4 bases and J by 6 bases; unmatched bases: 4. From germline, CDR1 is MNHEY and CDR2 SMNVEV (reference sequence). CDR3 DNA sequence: TGTGCCAGCAGTTGGACAGGGGTGGGCAATGAGCAGTTCTTC. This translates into CASSWTGVGNEQFF.

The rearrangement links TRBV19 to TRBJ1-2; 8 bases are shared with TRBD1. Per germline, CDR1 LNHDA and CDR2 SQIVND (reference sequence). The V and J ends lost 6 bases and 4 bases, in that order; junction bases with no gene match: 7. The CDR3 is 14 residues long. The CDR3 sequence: CASSMTGEVYGYTF. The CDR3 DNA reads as TGTGCCAGTAGCATGACAGGGGAGGTCTATGGCTACACCTTC.

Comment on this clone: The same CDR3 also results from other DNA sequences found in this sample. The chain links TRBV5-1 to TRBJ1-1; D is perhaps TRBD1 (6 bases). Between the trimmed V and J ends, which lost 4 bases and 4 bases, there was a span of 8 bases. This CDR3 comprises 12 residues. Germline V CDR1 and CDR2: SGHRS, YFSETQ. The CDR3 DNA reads TGCGCCAGCAGCCCGACAGGCACTGAAGCTTTCTTT. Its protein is CASSPTGTEAFF.

CDR3 in amino acids: CASSQDVQQGVVSGYTF. CDR3 DNA sequence: TGCGCCAGCAGCCAAGATGTGCAACAGGGGGTCGTTAGTGGCTACACCTTC. The chain combines TRBV4-1 with TRBJ1-2, with TRBD1 identical over 8 bases. The CDR3 extends over 17 amino acids. V was clipped by 0 bases and J by 7 bases; unmatched bases: 13. From germline, CDR1 is MGHRA and CDR2 YSYEKL.

This chain's CDR3 is CASSHSGVSGNTIYF. DNA for the CDR3: TGTGCCAGCAGCCACTCAGGGGTCTCTGGAAACACCATATATTTT. The V and J genes are TRBV14 and TRBJ1-3, with a tentative D call TRBD1 (6 bases). V shed 3 bases and J shed 0 bases, with 9 bases lying between them. The CDR3 is made up of 15 amino acids. CDR1 and CDR2 (germline): SGHDN, FVKESK.

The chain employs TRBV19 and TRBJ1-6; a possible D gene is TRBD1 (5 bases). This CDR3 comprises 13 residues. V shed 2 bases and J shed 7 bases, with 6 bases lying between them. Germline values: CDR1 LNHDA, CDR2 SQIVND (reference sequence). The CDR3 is CASSIPGNSPLHF. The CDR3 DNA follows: TGTGCCAGTAGTATACCAGGGAATTCACCCCTCCACTTT.

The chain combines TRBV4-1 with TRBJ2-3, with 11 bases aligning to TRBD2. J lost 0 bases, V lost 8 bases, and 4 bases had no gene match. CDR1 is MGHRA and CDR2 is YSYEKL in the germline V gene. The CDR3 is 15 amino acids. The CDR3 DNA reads TGCGCCAGCGGACGACTAGCGGGGAGCACAGATACGCAGTATTTT. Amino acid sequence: CASGRLAGSTDTQYF.

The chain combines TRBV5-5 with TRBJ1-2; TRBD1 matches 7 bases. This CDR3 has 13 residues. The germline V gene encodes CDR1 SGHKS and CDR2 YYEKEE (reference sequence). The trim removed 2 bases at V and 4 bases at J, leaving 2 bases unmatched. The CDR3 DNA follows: TGTGCCAGCAGCTTAGGACAGGTCTATGGCTACACCTTC. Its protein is CASSLGQVYGYTF. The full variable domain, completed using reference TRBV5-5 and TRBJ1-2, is DAGVTQSPTHLIKTRGQQVTLRCSPISGHKSVSWYQQVLGQGPQFIFQYYEKEERGRGNFPDRFSARQFPNYSSELNVNALLLGDSALYLCASSLGQVYGYTFGSGTRLTVV.

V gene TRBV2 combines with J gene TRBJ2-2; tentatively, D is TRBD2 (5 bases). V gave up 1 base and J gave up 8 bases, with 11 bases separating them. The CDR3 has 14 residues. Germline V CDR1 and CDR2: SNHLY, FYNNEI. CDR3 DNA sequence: TGTGCCAGCAGTGAAGAGCTAGCCCGGGGGGAGCTGTTTTTT. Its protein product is CASSEELARGELFF.

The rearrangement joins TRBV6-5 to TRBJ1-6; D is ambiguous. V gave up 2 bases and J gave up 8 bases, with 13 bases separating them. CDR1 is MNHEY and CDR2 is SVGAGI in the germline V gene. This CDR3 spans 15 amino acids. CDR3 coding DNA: TGTGCCAGCAGTTACGGCGGCCCCTTGGATTCACCCCTCCACTTT. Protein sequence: CASSYGGPLDSPLHF.

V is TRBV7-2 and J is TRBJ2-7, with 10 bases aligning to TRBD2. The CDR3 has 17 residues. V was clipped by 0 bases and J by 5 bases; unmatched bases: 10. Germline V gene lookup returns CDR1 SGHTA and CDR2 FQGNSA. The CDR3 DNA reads TGTGCCAGCAGCTTAGCGGTATGGACTAGCGGTACCAACGAGCAGTACTTC. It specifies CASSLAVWTSGTNEQYF.

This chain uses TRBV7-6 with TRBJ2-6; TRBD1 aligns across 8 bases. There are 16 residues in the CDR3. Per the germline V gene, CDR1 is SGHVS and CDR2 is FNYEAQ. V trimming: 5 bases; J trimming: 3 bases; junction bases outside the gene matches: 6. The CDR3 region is CASSPTGANGANVLTF. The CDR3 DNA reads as TGTGCCAGCAGCCCGACAGGGGCCAATGGGGCCAACGTCCTGACTTTC.

This CDR3 is CASSSLTDTQYF. In nucleotides, the CDR3 is TGTGCCAGCAGCTCCTTAACAGATACGCAGTATTTT. The chain carries TRBV13 and TRBJ2-3; no reliable D call. V gave up 4 bases and J gave up 3 bases, with 5 bases separating them. Per the germline V gene, CDR1 is PRHDT and CDR2 is FYEKMQ (reference sequence). This CDR3 comprises 12 residues. Variable domain in full (rest from reference TRBV13 and TRBJ2-3): AAGVIQSPRHLIKEKRETATLKCYPIPRHDTVYWYQQGPGQDPQFLISFYEKMQSDKGSIPDRFSAQQFSDYHSELNMSSLELGDSALYFCASSSLTDTQYFGPGTRLTVL.

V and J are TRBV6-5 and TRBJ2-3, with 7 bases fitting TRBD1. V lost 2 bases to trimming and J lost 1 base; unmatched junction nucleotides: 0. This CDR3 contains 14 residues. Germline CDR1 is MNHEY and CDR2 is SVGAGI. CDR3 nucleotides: TGTGCCAGCAGTTACGGACAGGGCACAGATACGCAGTATTTT. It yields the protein CASSYGQGTDTQYF.

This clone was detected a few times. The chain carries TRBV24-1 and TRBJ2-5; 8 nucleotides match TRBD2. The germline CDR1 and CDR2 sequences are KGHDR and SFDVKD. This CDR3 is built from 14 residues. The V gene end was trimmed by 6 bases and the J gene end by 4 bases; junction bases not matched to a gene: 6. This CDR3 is CATSLSGGGETQYF. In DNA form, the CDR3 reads TGTGCCACCAGTTTAAGCGGGGGCGGAGAGACCCAGTACTTC.

Here the CDR3 DNA reads TGTGCCAGCAGTTCTGTCGGCGGACGGGGAAAACTGTTTTTT. Protein: CASSSVGGRGKLFF. The chain employs TRBV6-5 and TRBJ1-4, with D hard to call. CDR3 length equals 14 residues. Germline V gene lookup returns CDR1 MNHEY and CDR2 SVGAGI. V lost 4 bases to trimming and J lost 10 bases, with 16 bases between them.

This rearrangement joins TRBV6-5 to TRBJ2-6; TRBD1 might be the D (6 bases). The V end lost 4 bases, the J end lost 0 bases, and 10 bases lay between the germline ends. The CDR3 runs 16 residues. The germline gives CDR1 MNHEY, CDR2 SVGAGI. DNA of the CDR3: TGTGCCAGCAGTTTAGACAGGCTCTCTGGGGCCAACGTCCTGACTTTC. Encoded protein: CASSLDRLSGANVLTF.

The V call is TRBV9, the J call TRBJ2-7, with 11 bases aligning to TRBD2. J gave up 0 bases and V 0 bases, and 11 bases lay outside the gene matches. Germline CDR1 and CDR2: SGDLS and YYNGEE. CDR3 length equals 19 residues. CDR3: CASSVVRVTSGAVSYEQYF. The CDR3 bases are TGTGCCAGCAGCGTAGTCCGGGTGACTAGCGGGGCAGTCTCCTACGAGCAGTACTTC. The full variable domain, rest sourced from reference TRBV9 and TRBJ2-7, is DSGVTQTPKHLITATGQRVTLRCSPRSGDLSVYWYQQSLDQGLQFLIQYYNGEERAKGNILERFSAQQFPDLHSELNLSSLELGDSALYFCASSVVRVTSGAVSYEQYFGPGTRLTVT.

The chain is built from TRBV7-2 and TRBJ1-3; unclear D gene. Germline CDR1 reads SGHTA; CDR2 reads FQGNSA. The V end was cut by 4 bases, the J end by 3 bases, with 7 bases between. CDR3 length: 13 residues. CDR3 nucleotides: TGTGCCAGCAGCTCCGGTGTTGGAAACACCATATATTTT. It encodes CASSSGVGNTIYF. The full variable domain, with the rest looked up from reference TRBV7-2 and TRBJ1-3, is GAGVSQSPSNKVTEKGKDVELRCDPISGHTALYWYRQSLGQGLEFLIYFQGNSAPDKSGLPSDRFSAERTGGSVSTLTIQRTQQEDSAVYLCASSSGVGNTIYFGEGSWLTVV.

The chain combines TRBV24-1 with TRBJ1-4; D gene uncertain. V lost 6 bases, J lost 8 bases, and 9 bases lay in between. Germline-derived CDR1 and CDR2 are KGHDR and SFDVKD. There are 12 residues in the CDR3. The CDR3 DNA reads TGTGCCACCAGTCTTAGCGGCGAAAAACTGTTTTTT. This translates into CATSLSGEKLFF.

Here the CDR3 DNA reads TGTGCCAGCTCACCGGGGACAGGGGATACGCAGTATTTT. It specifies CASSPGTGDTQYF. The chain is built from TRBV18 and TRBJ2-3; 9 positions match TRBD1. Germline assignment: CDR1 KGHSH and CDR2 LQKENI. The CDR3 is made up of 13 amino acids. V trimming: 3 bases; J trimming: 6 bases; junction bases outside the gene matches: 1.

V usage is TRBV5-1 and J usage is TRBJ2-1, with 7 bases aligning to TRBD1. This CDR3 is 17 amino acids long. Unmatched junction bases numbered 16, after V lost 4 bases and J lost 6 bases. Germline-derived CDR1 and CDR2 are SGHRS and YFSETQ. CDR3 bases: TGCGCCAGCAGCAGGCTGACAGGGCCCCCTCACTTCAATGAGCAGTTCTTC. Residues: CASSRLTGPPHFNEQFF. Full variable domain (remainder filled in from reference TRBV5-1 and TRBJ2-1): KAGVTQTPRYLIKTRGQQVTLSCSPISGHRSVSWYQQTPGQGLQFLFEYFSETQRNKGNFPGRFSGRQFSNSRSEMNVSTLELGDSALYLCASSRLTGPPHFNEQFFGPGTRLTVL.

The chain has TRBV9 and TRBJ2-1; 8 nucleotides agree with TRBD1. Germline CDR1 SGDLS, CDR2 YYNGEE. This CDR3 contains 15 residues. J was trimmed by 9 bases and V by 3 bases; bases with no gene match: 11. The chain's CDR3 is CASSAQGQGTTEQFF. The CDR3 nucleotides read TGTGCCAGCAGCGCCCAAGGACAGGGAACAACTGAGCAGTTCTTC.

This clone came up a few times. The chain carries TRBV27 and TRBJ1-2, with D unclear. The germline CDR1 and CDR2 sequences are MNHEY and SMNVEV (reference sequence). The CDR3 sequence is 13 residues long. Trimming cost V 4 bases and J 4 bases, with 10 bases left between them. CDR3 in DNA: TGTGCCAGCAGTTCCATACAGAGCTATGGCTACACCTTC. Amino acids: CASSSIQSYGYTF.

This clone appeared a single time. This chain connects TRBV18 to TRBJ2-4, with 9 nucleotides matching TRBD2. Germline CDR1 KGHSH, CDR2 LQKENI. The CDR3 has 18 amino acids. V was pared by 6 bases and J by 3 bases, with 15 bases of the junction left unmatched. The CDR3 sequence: CASSLSNSGGSVKNIQYF. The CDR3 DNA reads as TGTGCCAGCTCTCTTTCAAATAGCGGGGGAAGTGTCAAAAACATTCAGTACTTC.